Each of the 29 T cell receptor beta chains below was sequenced from the same sample in a study of breast tumors, draining lymph nodes, adjacent tissues. TCRdb re-called the multiplex PCR reads through MiXCR, storing one row per CDR3 protein. The data show 200,000 to 250,000 distinct CDR3 sequences, under 35% seen once. Breast cancer patients provided tissue from their axillary draining lymph nodes. The sequenced sample consisted of axillary lymph node tissue. The receptors stem from a female donor with breast cancer. Some clones in this sample may be carry-over from other donors' samples.

This clonotype was recorded at least ten times. The rearrangement joins TRBV12-3 or TRBV12-4 to TRBJ2-2; TRBD1 matches 12 bases. The V gene end was trimmed by 6 bases and the J gene end by 7 bases; junction bases not matched to a gene: 6. CDR3 size: 15 residues. This chain's CDR3 is CASSTGTGGHGELFF. As DNA, the CDR3 is TGTGCCAGCAGCACCGGGACAGGGGGCCACGGGGAGCTGTTTTTT.

The chain joins TRBV11-3 to TRBJ2-1, with 14 bases identical to TRBD2. There are 16 residues in the CDR3. Germline trimming cut 5 bases from V and 5 bases from J; bases unmatched to any gene: 5. Looked up from germline, CDR1 is SGHNT and CDR2 is YENEEA. CDR3 bases: TGTGCCAGCAGCAAAGTGACTAGCGGGGGGGACAATGAGCAGTTCTTC. It encodes CASSKVTSGGDNEQFF.

This clonotype was seen a few times. The chain has TRBV18 and TRBJ2-7, with 8 nucleotides matching TRBD2. CDR3 length equals 16 residues. Trimming removed 3 bases from V and 2 bases from J; junction bases left unmatched: 9. Germline loops: CDR1 KGHSH, CDR2 LQKENI. CDR3 nucleotide sequence: TGTGCCAGCTCACCGCGCTTTGAGCGGGGGACCTACGAGCAGTACTTC. This sequence encodes CASSPRFERGTYEQYF. The full variable domain, with the rest looked up from reference TRBV18 and TRBJ2-7, is NAGVMQNPRHLVRRRGQEARLRCSPMKGHSHVYWYRQLPEEGLKFMVYLQKENIIDESGMPKERFSAEFPKEGPSILRIQQVVRGDSAAYFCASSPRFERGTYEQYFGPGTRLTVT.

This chain joins TRBV7-3 and TRBJ1-2, with D possibly TRBD1 on 5 matching bases. CDR3 size: 12 residues. Germline V gene data show CDR1 as SGHTA and CDR2 as FQGTGA. The V end lost 8 bases, the J end lost 4 bases, and 11 bases lay between the germline ends. CDR3 nucleotides: TGTGCCAGCGGAGGGGCAGGCTATGGCTACACCTTC. As protein: CASGGAGYGYTF.

The V call is TRBV2, the J call TRBJ1-1; possibly TRBD1 for D (5 bases). Germline loops: CDR1 SNHLY, CDR2 FYNNEI. The CDR3 sequence is 14 residues long. V lost 2 bases and J 1 base, leaving 8 bases between the germline ends. Here the CDR3 reads CASSETTGNTEAFF. The CDR3, as DNA: TGTGCCAGCAGTGAAACAACAGGGAACACTGAAGCTTTCTTT.

The chain carries TRBV24-1 and TRBJ2-3; 9 bases fit TRBD1. Germline loops: CDR1 KGHDR, CDR2 SFDVKD. V was pared by 8 bases and J by 3 bases, with 2 bases of the junction left unmatched. The CDR3 extends over 13 amino acids. The CDR3 here is CATKGQGTDTQYF. The CDR3 coding sequence is TGTGCCACCAAAGGACAGGGGACAGATACGCAGTATTTT.

Note on this clonotype: A much more abundant neighbour one base away suggests this may be a read error. The chain joins TRBV18 to TRBJ2-3, with a weak D call TRBD1 (5 bases). Germline loops: CDR1 KGHSH, CDR2 LQKENI. The CDR3 has 14 amino acids. CDR3 coding DNA: TGTGCCAGCTCACCATTTAGTAACACAGGTACGCAGTATTTT. Amino acids: CASSPFSNTGTQYF.

About this clonotype itself: The CDR3 does not close with the conserved phenylalanine or tryptophan, likely indicating a read error. The rearrangement links TRBV28 to TRBJ2-7, with 7 bases matching TRBD2. The length of the CDR3 is 14 residues. Germline V gene data show CDR1 as MDHEN and CDR2 as SYDVKM. The junction had 7 bases not matched to a gene; V was cut back by 4 bases and J by 4 bases. The CDR3 spells CASSWPAGKYEQYL. The DNA for the CDR3 is TGTGCCAGCAGTTGGCCAGCGGGGAAATACGAGCAGTACCTC.

This clonotype was seen repeatedly, ten times or more. The CDR3 sequence is CASSLTPSSSVYNEQFF. CDR3 DNA sequence: TGTGCCAGCAGCTTAACCCCCAGCTCTAGCGTTTACAATGAGCAGTTCTTC. The chain joins TRBV7-9 to TRBJ2-1; a possible D gene is TRBD2 (6 bases). This CDR3 is built from 17 residues. Trimming cost V 2 bases and J 4 bases, with 18 bases left between them. Germline assignment: CDR1 SEHNR and CDR2 FQNEAQ (reference sequence).

To note about this clonotype: This sequence may be a read error, since a much larger clone differs from it by one base. This chain joins TRBV14 and TRBJ2-1; TRBD2 might be the D (5 bases). Germline CDR1 reads SGHDN; CDR2 reads FVKESK. The CDR3 extends over 16 amino acids. In DNA form, the CDR3 reads TGTGCCAGCAGCCAAGCGACTATAGTTCGGCACAATGCGCAGTTCTTC. Its protein product is CASSQATIVRHNAQFF.

The gene calls are TRBV29-1 and TRBJ1-2; D not certain. Germline CDR1 and CDR2: SQVTM and ANQGSEA. V was clipped by 8 bases and J by 8 bases, with 15 bases between them. This CDR3 contains 11 residues. In DNA form, the CDR3 reads TGCAGCTTGGAGAGCCCACGGGGCTACACCTTC. Its protein product is CSLESPRGYTF.

A remark on this clonotype: Just one base apart from a much larger clone, this may be a read error. This chain uses TRBV20-1 with TRBJ1-5; 8 bases map to TRBD1. Per the germline V gene, CDR1 is DFQATT and CDR2 is SNEGSKA (reference sequence). The trim removed 5 bases at V and 2 bases at J, leaving 14 bases unmatched. The CDR3 covers 17 residues. CDR3 in DNA: TGCAGTGCTGTAAGTGGTGGACAGGGTTCAGGCAATCAGCCCCAGCATTTT. Translating gives CSAVSGGQGSGNQPQHF.

The CDR3: CASSRSGLAGNEQYF. DNA for the CDR3: TGTGCCAGCAGCCGATCGGGACTAGCGGGAAACGAGCAGTACTTC. This chain links TRBV7-2 with TRBJ2-7, with 13 bases lining up with TRBD2. CDR1 is SGHTA and CDR2 is FQGNSA in the germline V gene. V shed 5 bases, J shed 5 bases, and the junction held 6 bases outside the gene matches. CDR3 size: 15 residues.

This clonotype appeared many times. The chain combines TRBV7-9 with TRBJ1-5; D not resolved. The CDR3 has 13 residues. V gave up 5 bases and J gave up 4 bases, with 9 bases separating them. CDR1 is SEHNR and CDR2 is FQNEAQ in the germline V gene (reference sequence). The CDR3 loop reads CASSLDQNQPQHF. CDR3 DNA sequence: TGTGCCAGCAGCCTGGACCAGAATCAGCCCCAGCATTTT.

V gene TRBV5-1 combines with J gene TRBJ1-2, with a tentative D call TRBD1 (5 bases). The germline V and J ends were trimmed by 0 bases and 4 bases, with 10 bases remaining between them. CDR1 is SGHRS, CDR2 YFSETQ, per germline. The CDR3 runs 14 residues. In nucleotides, the CDR3 is TGCGCCAGCAGCTTGGAGGGGCTAAGCTATGGCTACACCTTC. This sequence encodes CASSLEGLSYGYTF.

The chain uses TRBV5-6 and TRBJ1-4; no clear D. The CDR3 spans 15 residues. The germline V gene has CDR1 SGHDT and CDR2 YYEEEE. Deletions cut 0 bases from V and 2 bases from J, with 8 bases between. The CDR3 spells CASSLGPGTNEKLFF. CDR3 DNA sequence: TGTGCCAGCAGCTTGGGGCCAGGTACTAATGAAAAACTGTTTTTT. Full variable domain (remainder filled in from reference TRBV5-6 and TRBJ1-4): DAGVTQSPTHLIKTRGQQVTLRCSPKSGHDTVSWYQQALGQGPQFIFQYYEEEERQRGNFPDRFSGHQFPNYSSELNVNALLLGDSALYLCASSLGPGTNEKLFFGSGTQLSVL.

Worth noting for this clonotype: This may be a read error, as it is one base from a much larger clone. The V gene is TRBV11-3, the J gene TRBJ2-2, with 7 bases identical to TRBD2. The CDR3 runs to 13 residues. Germline V gives CDR1 SGHNT, CDR2 YENEEA. The CDR3 DNA reads TGTGCCAGCAGCTTTGTCCAGGGCGGGGGGCTGTTTTTT. It yields the protein CASSFVQGGGLFF.

The count of this clonotype is one. A much larger clone differs from this one at a single base, so this may be a read error. This chain uses TRBV5-1 with TRBJ2-2, with D perhaps matching TRBD2 (5 bases). In germline, CDR1 is SGHRS, CDR2 YFSETQ. The CDR3 runs 13 residues. Here the CDR3 reads CASSLEFTGELLF. CDR3 sequence (DNA): TGCGCCAGCAGCTTGGAATTCACCGGGGAGCTGCTTTTT.

This rearrangement joins TRBV19 to TRBJ2-1, with D maybe TRBD2 (6 bases). The CDR3 has 16 amino acids. CDR1 and CDR2 (germline): LNHDA, SQIVND (reference sequence). The CDR3 bases are TGTGGCCCCTCGTGTGCGGGGTCCCACCTTGGGAATGAGCAGTTCTTC. Its protein is CGPSCAGSHLGNEQFF. Full variable domain (outside the CDR3, taken from reference TRBV19 and TRBJ2-1): DGGITQSPKYLFRKEGQNVTLSCEQNLNHDAMYWYRQDPGQGLRLIYYSQIVNDFQKGDIAEGYSVSREKKESFPLTVTSAQKNPTAFYLCGPSCAGSHLGNEQFFGPGTRLTVL.

This clonotype was recorded only once. It may be a read error: a sequence one base away is much more abundant. The chain has TRBV6-1 and TRBJ2-3; 8 bases agree with TRBD2. Germline lookup yields CDR1 MNHNS and CDR2 SASEGT. CDR3 length: 17 residues. With 3 bases clipped from V and 2 bases from J, the junction kept 10 bases outside the gene matches. The CDR3 DNA reads as TGTGCCAGCAGTGAGAGGGTAGCGGGGCCCTCCACAGATACGCAGTATTTT. Protein: CASSERVAGPSTDTQYF.

This clonotype was found a few times. V usage is TRBV28 and J usage is TRBJ2-7; 8 bases align to TRBD1. This CDR3 contains 15 residues. V lost 6 bases and J lost 2; bases outside the gene matches: 9. Germline CDR1 is MDHEN and CDR2 is SYDVKM. CDR3 DNA: TGTGCCAGCAGCTCCCCCGGGACAGGTACCTACGAGCAGTACTTC. This gives the protein CASSSPGTGTYEQYF.

This clonotype was seen a handful of times. V gene TRBV11-2 combines with J gene TRBJ2-7; 8 nucleotides agree with TRBD2. Germline CDR1 SGHAT, CDR2 FQNNGV. V was pared by 4 bases and J by 5 bases, with 10 bases of the junction left unmatched. CDR3 length: 15 residues. The CDR3 sequence is CASSYSSGASNEQYF. CDR3 in DNA: TGTGCCAGCAGCTACAGTAGCGGGGCTTCCAACGAGCAGTACTTC.

The table lists this clonotype with many counts. CDR3: CASSEGSYEQYF. For the CDR3, the DNA is TGCGCCAGCAGTGAAGGGTCCTACGAGCAGTACTTC. The V gene is TRBV10-2, the J gene TRBJ2-7; D call uncertain. V lost 3 bases and J 1 base, leaving 4 bases between the germline ends. CDR3 length: 12 amino acids. Germline V CDR1 and CDR2: WSHSY, SAAADI.

This rearrangement joins TRBV10-3 to TRBJ2-5; D tentatively reads TRBD1 or TRBD2 (5 bases each). Germline CDR1 reads ENHRY; CDR2 reads SYGVKD. The CDR3 is 13 residues long. CDR3 in DNA: TGTGCTCACTCGCCGGGACGGAAAGAGACCCAGTACTTC. It yields the protein CAHSPGRKETQYF.

This clonotype was recorded at least ten times. The chain uses TRBV29-1 and TRBJ2-3; TRBD1 is a possible D gene (6 bases). Germline CDR1 and CDR2: SQVTM and ANQGSEA. This CDR3 is built from 13 residues. The V end lost 5 bases, the J end lost 6 bases, and 15 bases lay between the germline ends. Written as DNA, the CDR3 is TGCAGCGTTCAACAATACAGGGTTGATACGCAGTATTTT. It yields the protein CSVQQYRVDTQYF.

At least ten counts were recorded for this clonotype. J is TRBJ2-2 and V is TRBV29-1; D ambiguous. The CDR3 totals 15 residues. V gave up 2 bases and J gave up 0 bases, with 10 bases separating them. The germline CDR1 and CDR2 sequences are SQVTM and ANQGSEA. CDR3 nucleotide sequence: TGCAGCGTTGAAACAACAACAGCGAACACCGGGGAGCTGTTTTTT. Its protein product is CSVETTTANTGELFF.

The chain employs TRBV11-1 and TRBJ1-3; 7 positions agree with TRBD1. CDR3 size: 16 residues. Germline CDR1 and CDR2: SGHAT and FQDESV (reference sequence). The junction had 5 bases not matched to a gene; V was cut back by 0 bases and J by 3 bases. The CDR3 protein is CASSLAPGQYGNTIYF. Here the CDR3 DNA reads TGTGCCAGCAGCTTAGCTCCGGGACAGTATGGAAACACCATATATTTT.

The CDR3 loop is CSAGTSGRVYEQYF. CDR3 DNA sequence: TGCAGTGCTGGGACTAGCGGGAGGGTATACGAGCAGTACTTC. The J gene is TRBJ2-7, the V gene TRBV20-1; TRBD2 matches at 16 bases. The CDR3 is made up of 14 amino acids. Germline V gene lookup returns CDR1 DFQATT and CDR2 SNEGSKA (reference sequence). V trimming: 5 bases; J trimming: 4 bases; junction bases outside the gene matches: 2.

This clonotype was counted at least ten times. The chain recombines TRBV5-1 with TRBJ1-2; no reliable D call. Germline CDR1 and CDR2: SGHRS and YFSETQ. V was cut by 2 bases and J by 4 bases, with 6 bases left in between. This CDR3 contains 12 residues. The chain's CDR3 is CASSLPGYGYTF. The CDR3 DNA reads TGCGCCAGCAGCTTACCGGGCTATGGCTACACCTTC.